Described below is a single T cell receptor (beta chain) sequence and its context. In the authors' methods: Estimation of nucleated cell counts was performed using reference gene primer amplification. Produced via immunoSEQ multiplex PCR; TCRdb's table is partial and in-frame only. For V, J and clone size, that table is used; D and trimming come from the DNA. The table shows about 78,000 clones, with over 80% occurring only once. CDR3 length: 14 residues. The V end lost 5 bases, the J end lost 1 base, and 11 bases lay between the germline ends. The V gene's germline CDR1 is SEHNR and CDR2 FQNEAQ (reference sequence). The data belong to a study of blood T cell repertoires in COVID-19. Study overall: The study drew acute and convalescent COVID-19 samples from the United States, Italy and Spain. The cDNA or gDNA used as material had been derived from T cells, B-cell-depleted T cells, or PBMCs.

Sequenced sample: peripheral blood. The receptor's source is a man in his 60s with active or convalescent COVID-19. V gene TRBV7-9 combines with J gene TRBJ1-2; the D gene is possibly TRBD1 (5 bases). Here the CDR3 DNA reads TGTGCCAGCAGCGACCGCGGGGGTAACTATGGCTACACCTTC. Its protein is CASSDRGGNYGYTF.